This T cell receptor (beta chain) originates from a study of cytomegalovirus exposure and HLA in healthy donors. Notes on the study in general: A later look showed TCR association rates differing by HLA locus, highest for DRB1 and lowest for HLA-C.

To note about this clone: Its antigen is unidentified.

PCR employed 60 Vbeta and 13 Jbeta primers. This table comes from immunoSEQ multiplex PCR, and its TCRdb copy is limited to in-frame clones, with some not included. This sample has about 130,000 clones; around 72% occur once, and the top ten carry around 1.5%. This clonotype was obtained from a woman aged 18-29 years in good health and CMV-seronegative. Sequencing was carried out using PBMCs.

The CDR3 DNA reads as TGTGCCAGCAGGACTAGCGGGAGTTTCCACGAGCAGTACTTC. This encodes CASRTSGSFHEQYF. J is TRBJ2-7 and V is TRBV6-5, with 12 bases fitting TRBD2. This CDR3 spans 14 amino acids. Trimming cost V 6 bases and J 5 bases; bases outside gene matches: 5. Germline V CDR1 and CDR2: MNHEY, SVGAGI.